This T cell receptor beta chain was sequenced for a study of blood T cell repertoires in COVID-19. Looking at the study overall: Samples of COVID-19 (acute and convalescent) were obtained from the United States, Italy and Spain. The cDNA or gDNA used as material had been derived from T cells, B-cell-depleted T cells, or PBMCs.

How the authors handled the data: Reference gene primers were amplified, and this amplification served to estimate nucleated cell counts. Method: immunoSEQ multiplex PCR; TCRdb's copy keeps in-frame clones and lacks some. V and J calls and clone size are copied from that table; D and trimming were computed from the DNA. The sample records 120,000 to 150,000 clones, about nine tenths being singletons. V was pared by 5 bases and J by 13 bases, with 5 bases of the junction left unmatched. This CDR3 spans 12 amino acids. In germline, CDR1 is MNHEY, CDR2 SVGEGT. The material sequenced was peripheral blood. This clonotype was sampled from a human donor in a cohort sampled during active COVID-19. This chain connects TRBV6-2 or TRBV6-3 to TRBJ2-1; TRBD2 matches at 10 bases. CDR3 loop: CASSPLAGVQFF. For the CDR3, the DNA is TGTGCCAGCAGTCCGCTAGCGGGGGTACAGTTCTTC.